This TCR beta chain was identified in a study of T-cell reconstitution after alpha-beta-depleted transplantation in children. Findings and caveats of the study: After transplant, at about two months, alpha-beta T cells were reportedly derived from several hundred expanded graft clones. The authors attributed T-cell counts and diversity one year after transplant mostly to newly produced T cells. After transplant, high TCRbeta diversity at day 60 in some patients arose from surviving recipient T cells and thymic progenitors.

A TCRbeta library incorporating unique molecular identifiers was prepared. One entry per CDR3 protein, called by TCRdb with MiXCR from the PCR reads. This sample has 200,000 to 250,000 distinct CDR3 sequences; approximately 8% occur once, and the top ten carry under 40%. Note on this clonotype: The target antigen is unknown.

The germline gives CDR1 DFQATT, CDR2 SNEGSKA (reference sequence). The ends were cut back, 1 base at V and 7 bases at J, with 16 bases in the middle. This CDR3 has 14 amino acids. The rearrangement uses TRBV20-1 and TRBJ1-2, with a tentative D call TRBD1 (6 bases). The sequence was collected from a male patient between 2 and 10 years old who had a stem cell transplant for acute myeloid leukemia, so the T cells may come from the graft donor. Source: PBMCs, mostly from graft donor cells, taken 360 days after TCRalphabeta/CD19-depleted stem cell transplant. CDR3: CSARGQGYERGYTF. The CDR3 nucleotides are TGCAGTGCTAGAGGGCAGGGGTACGAGCGTGGCTACACCTTC.